Listed below are T cell receptor beta chains from one sample, sequenced in a study. This table comes from immunoSEQ multiplex PCR, and its TCRdb copy is limited to in-frame clones, with some not included. The table shows around 50,000 clones, with approximately 93% occurring only once. The sample consisted of PBMCs. These receptors were taken from a middle-aged man with rheumatoid arthritis. Each CDR3 is given with its conserved first and last residue. A D gene is named only where the DNA matches it firmly. A row's size may be missing; if present it is once, few, many or a size class.

V	J	D	size	CDR3	DNA
TRBV25-1	TRBJ2-2	TRBD1	.	CASSRQGVETGELFF	TGTGCCAGCTCTAGACAGGGGGTAGAGACCGGGGAGCTGTTTTTT
TRBV27	TRBJ1-5	TRBD1	.	CASSQRTGNINQPQHF	TGTGCCAGCAGTCAGAGGACAGGTAATATCAATCAGCCCCAGCATTTT
TRBV6-6	TRBJ1-2	.	.	CASSYSSRPGGYTF	TGTGCCAGCAGTTACTCGAGTAGACCTGGTGGCTACACCTTC
TRBV18	TRBJ1-5	.	.	CASSPTDQPQHF	TGTGCCAGCTCACCAACGGATCAGCCCCAGCATTTT
TRBV7-2	TRBJ1-2	.	.	CASSLDPFVPYTF	TGTGCCAGCAGCTTAGACCCGTTTGTACCCTACACCTTC
TRBV7-9	TRBJ1-5	.	.	CASSVQGGQPQHF	TGTGCCAGCAGTGTCCAGGGAGGTCAGCCCCAGCATTTT
TRBV5-1	TRBJ2-5	TRBD1	once	CASSLRVTGGSETQYF	TGCGCCAGCAGCCTCCGTGTGACAGGGGGTTCCGAGACCCAGTACTTC
TRBV6-5	TRBJ1-1	.	.	CASIGVGTEAFF	TGTGCCAGCATAGGTGTTGGCACTGAAGCTTTCTTT
TRBV6-2/TRBV6-3	TRBJ2-7	.	.	CASSLFDRTYEQYF	TGTGCCAGCAGCCTATTTGACAGAACCTACGAGCAGTACTTC
TRBV10-3	TRBJ2-7	.	.	CATSGKSYEQYF	TGTGCCACGTCCGGAAAATCCTACGAGCAGTACTTC
TRBV7-3	TRBJ1-2	TRBD1	.	CASSRNSGTGPTNYGYTF	TGTGCCAGCAGCCGAAACTCCGGGACAGGGCCCACTAACTATGGCTACACCTTC
TRBV9	TRBJ2-7	.	.	CASSPDGLSYEQYF	TGTGCCAGCAGCCCGGACGGACTCTCCTACGAGCAGTACTTC
TRBV30	TRBJ2-1	.	.	CAWSGATGGEQFF	TGTGCCTGGAGTGGGGCTACTGGGGGTGAGCAGTTCTTC
TRBV19	TRBJ2-5	.	.	CATNQGWQETQYF	TGTGCCACCAACCAGGGGTGGCAAGAGACCCAGTACTTC
TRBV2	TRBJ1-5	.	.	CASSRQGSHQPQHF	TGTGCCAGCAGCCGGCAGGGTAGCCATCAGCCCCAGCATTTT
TRBV11-3	TRBJ2-5	.	.	CASSLGEGETQYF	TGTGCCAGCAGCTTAGGAGAGGGGGAGACCCAGTACTTC
TRBV3-1/TRBV3-2	TRBJ1-5	.	.	CASRPKQGAGPQHF	TGTGCCAGCAGACCCAAACAGGGAGCCGGGCCCCAGCATTTT
TRBV5-1	TRBJ1-2	.	.	CASSLGDNYGYTF	TGCGCCAGCAGCTTGGGGGATAACTATGGCTACACCTTC
TRBV5-5	TRBJ1-1	TRBD1	.	CASSLRGTGILNTEAFF	TGTGCCAGCAGCTTGAGGGGGACAGGGATTCTGAACACTGAAGCTTTCTTT
TRBV7-9	TRBJ1-5	.	.	CASSLEGGQPQHF	TGTGCCAGCAGCTTAGAGGGGGGCCAGCCCCAGCATTTT
TRBV2	TRBJ1-5	.	few	CASSEPLRGLSNQPQHF	TGTGCCAGCAGTGAGCCCCTAAGAGGGTTAAGCAATCAGCCCCAGCATTTT
TRBV29-1	TRBJ2-5	.	.	CSAGRQVETQYF	TGCAGCGCTGGGCGTCAGGTGGAGACCCAGTACTTC